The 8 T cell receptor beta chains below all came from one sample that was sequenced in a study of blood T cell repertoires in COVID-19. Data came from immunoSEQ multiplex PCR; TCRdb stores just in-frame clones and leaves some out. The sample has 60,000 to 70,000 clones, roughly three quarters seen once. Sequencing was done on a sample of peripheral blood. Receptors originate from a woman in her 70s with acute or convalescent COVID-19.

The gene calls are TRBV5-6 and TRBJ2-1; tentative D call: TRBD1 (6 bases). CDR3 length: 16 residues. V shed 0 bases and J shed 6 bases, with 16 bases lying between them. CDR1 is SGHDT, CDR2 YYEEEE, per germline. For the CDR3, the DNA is TGTGCCAGCAGCTTGGCAGACCGGACAGATTCCAATGAGCAGTTCTTC. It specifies CASSLADRTDSNEQFF.

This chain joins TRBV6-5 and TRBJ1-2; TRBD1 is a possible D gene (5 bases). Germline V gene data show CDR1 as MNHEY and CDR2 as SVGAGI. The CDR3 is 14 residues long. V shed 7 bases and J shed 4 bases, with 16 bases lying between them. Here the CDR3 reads CASTKTGSVYGYTF. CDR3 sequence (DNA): TGTGCCAGCACCAAAACAGGTTCAGTCTATGGCTACACCTTC.

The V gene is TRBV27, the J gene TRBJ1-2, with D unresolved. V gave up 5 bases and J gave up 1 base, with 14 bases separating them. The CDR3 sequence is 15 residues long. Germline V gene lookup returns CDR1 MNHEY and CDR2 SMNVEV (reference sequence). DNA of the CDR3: TGTGCCAGCAGTCCGCTAGCGGGCCTTAACTATGGCTACACCTTC. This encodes CASSPLAGLNYGYTF.

CDR3 nucleotide sequence: TGTGCCAGCTCACTGAAAGCGGGACTGAAAGAGACCCAGTACTTC. It yields the protein CASSLKAGLKETQYF. The gene calls are TRBV18 and TRBJ2-5, with TRBD2 matching over 7 bases. The CDR3 spans 15 residues. Trimming at V came to 4 bases and at J to 3 bases, leaving 8 bases not matched to a gene. Germline V gene data show CDR1 as KGHSH and CDR2 as LQKENI.

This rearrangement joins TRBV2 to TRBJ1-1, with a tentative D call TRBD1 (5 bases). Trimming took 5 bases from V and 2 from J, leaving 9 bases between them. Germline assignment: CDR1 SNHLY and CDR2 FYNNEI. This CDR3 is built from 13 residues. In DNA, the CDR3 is TGTGCCAGCAGTCGACAGACAAACACTGAAGCTTTCTTT. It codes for CASSRQTNTEAFF.

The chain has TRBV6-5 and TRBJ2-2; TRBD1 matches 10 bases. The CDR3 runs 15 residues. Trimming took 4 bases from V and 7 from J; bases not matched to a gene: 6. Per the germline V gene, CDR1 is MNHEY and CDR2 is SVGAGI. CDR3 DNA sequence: TGTGCCAGCAGTTCCCCGGGACAGGGGAGCGGGGAGCTGTTTTTT. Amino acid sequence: CASSSPGQGSGELFF.

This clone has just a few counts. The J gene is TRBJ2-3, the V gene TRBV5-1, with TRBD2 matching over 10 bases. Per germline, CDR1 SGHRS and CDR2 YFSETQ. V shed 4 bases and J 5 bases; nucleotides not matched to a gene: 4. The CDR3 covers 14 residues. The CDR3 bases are TGCGCCAGCAGCCTCGGGACTAGCGAAGATACGCAGTATTTT. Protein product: CASSLGTSEDTQYF.

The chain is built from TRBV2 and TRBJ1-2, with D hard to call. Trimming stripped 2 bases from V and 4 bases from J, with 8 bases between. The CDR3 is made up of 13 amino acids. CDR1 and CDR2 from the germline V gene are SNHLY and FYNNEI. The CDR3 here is CASSESSGYGYTF. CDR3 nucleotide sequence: TGTGCCAGCAGTGAATCGTCAGGCTATGGCTACACCTTC.